A selection of T cell receptor beta chains follows, all from one sample in a study of cytomegalovirus exposure and HLA in healthy donors. Sequencing used immunoSEQ multiplex PCR; TCRdb keeps in-frame clones, though not all of them. The sample shows about 94,000 clones, over 65% of them seen only once. The specimen sequenced was PBMCs. These receptors were collected from a man younger than 40 in good health and CMV-seropositive. Both conserved end residues are part of each CDR3. Fields, in order: J gene, clone size, D gene, V gene, CDR3 protein, CDR3 DNA. The D gene is left open where the match is weak. Some rows mark clone size as missing; the rest say once, few, many or name a class of expanded clone.

TRBJ2-7 | once | TRBD2 | TRBV6-5 | CASSYSRRGDYEQYF | TGTGCCAGCAGTTACTCTCGACGGGGGGACTACGAGCAGTACTTC
TRBJ2-7 | NA | TRBD2 | TRBV19 | CASSIGASGSYEQYF | TGTGCCAGTAGTATCGGGGCTAGCGGCTCCTACGAGCAGTACTTC
TRBJ2-7 | once | NA | TRBV6-1 | CASSDRYNEQYF | TGTGCCAGCAGTGACAGGTACAACGAGCAGTACTTC
TRBJ1-3 | NA | NA | TRBV7-6 | CASSWGVGLHSGNTIYF | TGTGCCAGCAGCTGGGGGGTAGGGTTACACTCTGGAAACACCATATATTTT
TRBJ2-7 | NA | TRBD1 | TRBV2 | CASTAETGSYEQYF | TGTGCCAGCACCGCAGAGACAGGGTCCTACGAGCAGTACTTC
TRBJ1-6 | NA | NA | TRBV14 | CASSALSSYNSPLHF | TGTGCCAGCAGTGCGCTTAGCTCCTATAATTCACCCCTCCACTTT
TRBJ2-2 | few | NA | TRBV7-9 | CASGGRATNTGELFF | TGTGCCAGCGGCGGGCGGGCGACGAACACCGGGGAGCTGTTTTTT
TRBJ1-5 | once | TRBD1 | TRBV27 | CASSQRQGGSPQHF | TGTGCCAGCAGTCAGAGACAGGGTGGTTCGCCCCAGCATTTT
TRBJ1-6 | NA | TRBD1 | TRBV11-2 | CASSLVGTGDSPLHF | TGTGCCAGCAGCTTAGTTGGGACAGGGGATTCACCCCTCCACTTT
TRBJ1-1 | NA | TRBD1 | TRBV5-4 | CASSTGQGAATEAFF | TGTGCCAGCAGCACGGGACAGGGAGCGGCCACTGAAGCTTTCTTT
TRBJ2-3 | NA | NA | TRBV7-9 | CASSLKGALIADTQYF | TGTGCCAGCAGCTTAAAAGGGGCGCTTATCGCAGATACGCAGTATTTT
TRBJ2-5 | NA | NA | TRBV18 | CASSPDWRETQYF | TGTGCCAGCTCTCCGGACTGGAGGGAGACCCAGTACTTC
TRBJ1-2 | NA | TRBD1 | TRBV6-5 | CASSYSTGFGYTF | TGTGCCAGCAGTTACTCGACAGGGTTTGGCTACACCTTC
TRBJ1-5 | NA | NA | TRBV2 | CASKGAYSNQPQHF | TGTGCCAGCAAAGGGGCGTATAGCAATCAGCCCCAGCATTTT
TRBJ1-4 | NA | NA | TRBV5-4 | CASSLGGSGEKLFF | TGTGCCAGCAGCTTAGGTGGGTCGGGTGAAAAACTGTTTTTT
TRBJ1-1 | NA | NA | TRBV7-2 | CASSPTRGTEAFF | TGTGCCAGCAGCCCAACCCGCGGGACTGAAGCTTTCTTT
TRBJ2-1 | NA | NA | TRBV4-1 | CASSQAGQGIERGSYNEQFF | TGCGCCAGCAGCCAAGCCGGCCAGGGGATAGAGCGGGGCTCCTACAATGAGCAGTTCTTC
TRBJ2-7 | NA | NA | TRBV5-4 | CASSHTTAYEQYF | TGTGCCAGCAGCCATACCACTGCTTACGAGCAGTACTTC
TRBJ1-2 | NA | NA | TRBV2 | CASGRIVEGDGYTF | TGTGCCAGCGGGAGGATTGTAGAAGGGGATGGCTACACCTTC
TRBJ2-7 | NA | TRBD2 | TRBV30 | CAWSASFTGTSGIYEQYF | TGTGCCTGGAGTGCCTCTTTCACCGGGACTAGCGGGATTTACGAGCAGTACTTC
TRBJ2-6 | once | NA | TRBV18 | CASSRQLLTTSGANVLTF | TGTGCCAGCTCACGACAACTTCTAACCACCTCTGGGGCCAACGTCCTGACTTTC
TRBJ1-1 | NA | NA | TRBV5-1 | CASSLVGGRNTEAFF | TGCGCCAGCAGCTTGGTGGGGGGGAGGAACACTGAAGCTTTCTTT
TRBJ2-7 | NA | NA | TRBV5-1 | CASSLTGGGESYEQYF | TGCGCCAGCAGCTTGACAGGCGGAGGGGAGAGCTACGAGCAGTACTTC
TRBJ2-7 | NA | TRBD2 | TRBV29-1 | CSVPGGDPYEQYF | TGCAGCGTTCCCGGGGGGGACCCCTACGAGCAGTACTTC
TRBJ2-5 | NA | TRBD1 | TRBV28 | CASSLLAMDRRRETQYF | TGTGCCAGCAGTTTATTGGCGATGGACAGGAGGCGAGAGACCCAGTACTTC
TRBJ1-1 | NA | TRBD1 | TRBV5-4 | CASRDGQGGTEAFF | TGTGCCAGCAGGGATGGACAGGGAGGCACTGAAGCTTTCTTT
TRBJ2-7 | NA | TRBD1 | TRBV28 | CASSPTGGWFYEQYF | TGTGCCAGCAGTCCTACAGGGGGCTGGTTCTACGAGCAGTACTTC
TRBJ1-1 | NA | NA | TRBV5-1 | CASSLGNSGVEAFF | TGCGCCAGCAGCTTAGGTAATTCAGGGGTTGAAGCTTTCTTT
TRBJ1-2 | NA | TRBD1 | TRBV5-1 | CASSPAQGTSSGYTF | TGCGCCAGCAGCCCGGCACAGGGGACATCCTCTGGCTACACCTTC
TRBJ1-1 | NA | NA | TRBV5-4 | CASSLRVLTEGGEAFF | TGTGCCAGCAGCTTGAGGGTCCTCACCGAAGGGGGTGAAGCTTTCTTT
TRBJ2-1 | once | TRBD1 | TRBV29-1 | CSAVNPDRANEQFF | TGCAGCGCCGTGAACCCCGACAGGGCCAATGAGCAGTTCTTC